This TCR beta chain was documented in a study of OX40 agonist ivuxolimab in advanced cancers. Overall study context: Ivuxolimab was delivered to patients intravenously every 2 weeks at doses spanning 0.01 to 10 mg/kg. Study-wide results and limits: Normalized T-cell clonal expansion was also low in a subset of nonresponders.

Autoimmune disease history or systemic immunosuppression barred patients. At baseline, cycle 4 day 1, and cycle 7 day 1, blood was sampled. Using immunoSEQ multiplex PCR, the repertoire was profiled, and TCRdb retains in-frame clones only, with some absent. Seen here are some 60,000 clones, 75% to 90% observed once, and the top ten hold under 4.5%. Details on this clone: Its specificity is unknown.

This TCR was recovered from an adult with an advanced solid tumor such as melanoma, head and neck, liver or kidney cancer. Material: CD4+ or CD8+ T cells sorted from blood, obtained in a trial of the OX40 agonist ivuxolimab.

The DNA of the CDR3 is TGTGCCAGCAGCTCGCCGGGGGGATCCTACAATGAGCAGTTCTTC. As protein: CASSSPGGSYNEQFF. The chain carries TRBV5-6 and TRBJ2-1; 7 nucleotides match TRBD2. V shed 3 bases and J 1 base; nucleotides not matched to a gene: 4. The CDR3 extends over 15 amino acids. Germline assignment: CDR1 SGHDT and CDR2 YYEEEE.